This T cell receptor beta chain was recovered during a study of PD-L1 blockade in urothelial cancer. Sequenced by immunoSEQ multiplex PCR; TCRdb stores in-frame clones only, minus some. The data show more than 50,000 clones, more than 65% seen once. This sequence originates from a man between 65 and 85 years old with urothelial cancer. The sequencing used PBMCs, collected around atezolizumab (anti-PD-L1) treatment.

CDR3 region: CASSLSVLDGYTF. The CDR3 DNA reads as TGCGCCAGCAGCTTGAGCGTTTTGGATGGCTACACCTTC. The chain has TRBV5-1 and TRBJ1-2, with D unresolved. The germline CDR1 and CDR2 sequences are SGHRS and YFSETQ. The V and J ends lost 1 base and 6 bases respectively, with 10 bases between them. The CDR3 sequence is 13 residues long. Looking up the rest from reference TRBV5-1 and TRBJ1-2 gives the full variable domain: KAGVTQTPRYLIKTRGQQVTLSCSPISGHRSVSWYQQTPGQGLQFLFEYFSETQRNKGNFPGRFSGRQFSNSRSEMNVSTLELGDSALYLCASSLSVLDGYTFGSGTRLTVV.